This T cell receptor beta chain was captured by sequencing in a study of blood T cells in healthy people across ages. The CDR3 runs to 18 residues. Looked up from germline, CDR1 is LGHNA and CDR2 is YNFKEQ. V was cut by 3 bases and J by 15 bases, with 33 bases left in between. Sample-barcoded 5' priming and a J-beta primer mix drove a second PCR of 7 to 11 cycles. Samples each returned at least 3 million CDR3-containing paired-end reads. TCRdb independently ran MiXCR on the 5' RACE reads; one entry per CDR3 protein. The data show about a million distinct CDR3 sequences, more than 30% seen once. This clonotype has only a few counts.

The J gene is TRBJ2-4, the V gene TRBV4-2; possible D gene TRBD2, 5 bases. The sequencing input was blood. This receptor was taken from a man between 18 and 29 years old in good health. CDR3 region: CASSQLPSTTGRSAPWYF. As DNA, the CDR3 is TGTGCCAGCAGCCAGTTACCCTCCACAACGGGGAGATCGGCACCGTGGTACTTC.